The 27 T cell receptor beta chains listed next were all sequenced from one sample in a study of cytomegalovirus exposure and HLA in healthy donors. Primers included in the PCR were 60 Vbeta and 13 Jbeta primers. TCRdb keeps only in-frame clones here, not all; method: immunoSEQ multiplex PCR. The profile shows over 120,000 clones, just under 85% of them singletons. Material: PBMCs. The source of these receptors is a woman in her sixties or seventies in good health and CMV-seropositive.

The chain employs TRBV19 and TRBJ2-2; 7 bases fit TRBD2. Germline loops: CDR1 LNHDA, CDR2 SQIVND (reference sequence). Losses at the gene ends were 2 bases for V and 3 bases for J; bases not matched to a gene: 3. This CDR3 has 15 residues. CDR3 loop: CASSILADYTGELFF. The CDR3 DNA follows: TGTGCCAGTAGTATACTAGCGGATTACACCGGGGAGCTGTTTTTT.

J is TRBJ1-1 and V is TRBV20-1, with 7 bases that match TRBD1. Per germline, CDR1 DFQATT and CDR2 SNEGSKA (reference sequence). This CDR3 has 11 residues. CDR3 region: CSDRVWTEAFF. As DNA, the CDR3 is TGCAGCGACAGGGTCTGGACTGAAGCTTTCTTT.

This clone was found a few times. The V call is TRBV6-1, the J call TRBJ1-3; TRBD1 is a possible D gene (5 bases). CDR3 size: 14 residues. In germline, CDR1 is MNHNS, CDR2 SASEGT. Trimming removed 7 bases at V and 1 base at J, with 11 bases between. The CDR3 reads CASNPGTSGNTIYF. The CDR3 DNA reads as TGTGCCAGCAATCCAGGGACTTCTGGAAACACCATATATTTT.

The chain is built from TRBV30 and TRBJ2-5; possibly TRBD2 for D (7 bases). Germline loops: CDR1 GTSNPN, CDR2 SVGIG (reference sequence). This CDR3 has 13 amino acids. Trimming took off 7 bases at V and 5 bases at J, with 17 bases between the two ends. CDR3 protein: CASGGPLGETQYF. In DNA, the CDR3 is TGTGCCTCGGGGGGCCCCCTAGGGGAGACCCAGTACTTC.

The rearrangement uses TRBV9 and TRBJ2-7; 9 bases match TRBD2. Trimming removed 2 bases from V and 2 bases from J; junction bases left unmatched: 5. The CDR3 sequence is 15 residues long. In germline, CDR1 is SGDLS, CDR2 YYNGEE. The DNA for the CDR3 is TGTGCCAGCAGCGTGGGGGGACTAGCAGCCTACGAGCAGTACTTC. As protein: CASSVGGLAAYEQYF.

The chain is built from TRBV5-4 and TRBJ1-3, with 12 nucleotides matching TRBD1. Looked up from germline, CDR1 is SGHNT and CDR2 is YYREEE (reference sequence). The CDR3 covers 16 residues. V dropped 2 bases and J dropped 5; count of bases not matched to a gene: 5. DNA of the CDR3: TGTGCCAGCAGCTTCCGGGACAGGGGGCCTAGAAACACCATATATTTT. Residues: CASSFRDRGPRNTIYF.

The gene calls are TRBV6-6 and TRBJ1-5; D ambiguous. Germline V gene data show CDR1 as MNHNY and CDR2 as SVGAGI (reference sequence). This CDR3 region has 13 residues. The V end was cut by 6 bases, the J end by 4 bases, with 10 bases between. The CDR3 loop is CASREVDNQPQHF. As DNA, the CDR3 is TGTGCCAGCAGGGAGGTAGATAATCAGCCCCAGCATTTT.

The chain carries TRBV7-9 and TRBJ2-2, with 7 nucleotides matching TRBD1. Germline V CDR1 and CDR2: SEHNR, FQNEAQ (reference sequence). V gave up 5 bases and J gave up 1 base; unmatched junction bases: 4. CDR3 length: 15 amino acids. The CDR3 spells CASSPGQMNTGELFF. CDR3 bases: TGTGCCAGCAGCCCGGGACAGATGAACACCGGGGAGCTGTTTTTT.

This sequence joins TRBV29-1 and TRBJ1-2; 9 bases align to TRBD1. CDR3 size: 13 residues. Germline V lookup: CDR1 SQVTM, CDR2 ANQGSEA. V shed 6 bases and J 6 bases; nucleotides not matched to a gene: 8. The DNA for the CDR3 is TGCAGCGTCCGGGGACAGGGCCTACATGGCTACACCTTC. Translating gives CSVRGQGLHGYTF.

In DNA form, the CDR3 reads TGCAGCGTTGACCATTACAATGAGCAGTTCTTC. Protein product: CSVDHYNEQFF. The chain combines TRBV29-1 with TRBJ2-1; D is unresolved. Trimming cost V 3 bases and J 4 bases, with 4 bases left between them. CDR3 length: 11 amino acids. Germline CDR1 is SQVTM and CDR2 is ANQGSEA.

V gene TRBV9 combines with J gene TRBJ2-1; 7 bases line up with TRBD2. V lost 2 bases, J lost 7 bases, and 6 bases stayed unmatched. The CDR3 has 14 residues. CDR1 SGDLS and CDR2 YYNGEE come from the germline V gene. CDR3 in amino acids: CASSVLVSGNEQFF. CDR3 bases: TGTGCCAGCAGCGTCTTGGTTAGCGGGAATGAGCAGTTCTTC.

V is TRBV27 and J is TRBJ2-7; 7 bases fit TRBD1. This CDR3 region has 13 residues. V gave up 6 bases and J gave up 3 bases; unmatched junction bases: 5. Per the germline V gene, CDR1 is MNHEY and CDR2 is SMNVEV (reference sequence). The CDR3 region has the DNA TGTGCCAGCAGCCCAGACAGGGACTACGAGCAGTACTTC. This sequence encodes CASSPDRDYEQYF.

This clone appeared a few times. The J gene is TRBJ2-7, the V gene TRBV27; perhaps TRBD1 as D (5 bases). The length of the CDR3 is 12 residues. Trimming stripped 1 base from V and 6 bases from J, with 7 bases between. Germline-derived CDR1 and CDR2 are MNHEY and SMNVEV (reference sequence). For the CDR3, the DNA is TGTGCCAGCAGTTTATGGGGCAGCGAGCAGTACTTC. Translated: CASSLWGSEQYF.

As concerns this clone: The same CDR3 also results from other DNA sequences found in this sample. The chain carries TRBV28 and TRBJ1-2, with 8 bases that match TRBD1. Germline V gene lookup returns CDR1 MDHEN and CDR2 SYDVKM. The CDR3 runs to 12 residues. V was pared by 6 bases and J by 4 bases, with 1 base of the junction left unmatched. The CDR3 here is CASSTGGYGYTF. The DNA for the CDR3 is TGTGCCAGCAGCACAGGGGGCTATGGCTACACCTTC.

The rearrangement links TRBV5-1 to TRBJ2-1, with 7 bases lining up with TRBD1. The junction had 8 bases not matched to a gene; V was cut back by 6 bases and J by 2 bases. CDR1 SGHRS and CDR2 YFSETQ come from the germline V gene. The CDR3 covers 15 residues. CDR3 nucleotide sequence: TGCGCCAGCACCTTAGGGGGCGGTACCTACAATGAGCAGTTCTTC. This codes for CASTLGGGTYNEQFF.

The rearrangement uses TRBV7-3 and TRBJ2-5, with 9 bases fitting TRBD2. V was pared by 4 bases and J by 5 bases, with 17 bases of the junction left unmatched. The CDR3 is 18 amino acids. Germline CDR1 and CDR2: SGHTA and FQGTGA. The CDR3 coding sequence is TGTGCCAGCAGCTGGACGGCCACCCATGCGGGAGGGGAGGAGACCCAGTACTTC. Translation: CASSWTATHAGGEETQYF.

This chain connects TRBV9 to TRBJ2-1; a weak D match, TRBD2 (5 bases). With 3 bases removed from V and 0 bases from J, the gap between germline ends came to 13 bases. CDR1 and CDR2 (germline): SGDLS, YYNGEE. The CDR3 covers 16 residues. CDR3 coding DNA: TGTGCCAGCAGCGCCAGAGGGCAACCCTCCTACAATGAGCAGTTCTTC. This encodes CASSARGQPSYNEQFF.

CDR3 amino acids: CASSLPPHRGRPNEKLFF. CDR3 in DNA: TGCGCCAGCAGCCTCCCCCCCCACAGGGGGCGGCCTAATGAAAAACTGTTTTTT. This chain joins TRBV4-3 and TRBJ1-4, with 9 bases that match TRBD1. Germline V gene lookup returns CDR1 LGHNA and CDR2 YSLEER. The CDR3 is 18 amino acids. The V gene end was trimmed by 4 bases and the J gene end by 3 bases; junction bases not matched to a gene: 12.

The chain employs TRBV5-6 and TRBJ1-2; perhaps TRBD1 as D (6 bases). V lost 4 bases to trimming and J lost 1 base, with 14 bases between them. The CDR3 runs to 15 residues. The germline CDR1 and CDR2 sequences are SGHDT and YYEEEE. This CDR3 is CASSGQGRYNYGYTF. The CDR3 nucleotides read TGTGCCAGCAGCGGGCAGGGGCGGTATAACTATGGCTACACCTTC.

The chain uses TRBV11-3 and TRBJ2-5; D remains ambiguous. The germline gives CDR1 SGHNT, CDR2 YENEEA. The CDR3 length is 14 residues. V lost 7 bases and J 2 bases, leaving 14 bases between the germline ends. Here the CDR3 DNA reads TGTGCCAGCACCGCAGAGGCAGAACAAGAGACCCAGTACTTC. This sequence encodes CASTAEAEQETQYF.

The chain combines TRBV27 with TRBJ2-7; TRBD2 matches 11 bases. CDR1 is MNHEY, CDR2 SMNVEV, per germline (reference sequence). The CDR3 has 20 residues. With 4 bases clipped from V and 2 bases from J, the junction kept 19 bases outside the gene matches. CDR3 in DNA: TGTGCCAGCAGTTCATTACCGGGACTAGCGGAGACAGTTGAGCCCTACGAGCAGTACTTC. Amino acids: CASSSLPGLAETVEPYEQYF.

V is TRBV6-1 and J is TRBJ2-1; 10 bases map to TRBD2. The CDR3 has 16 residues. V was pared by 2 bases and J by 1 base, with 2 bases of the junction left unmatched. Germline-derived CDR1 and CDR2 are MNHNS and SASEGT. This chain's CDR3 is CASSERLAGSYNEQFF. As DNA, the CDR3 is TGTGCCAGCAGTGAAAGACTAGCGGGTTCCTACAATGAGCAGTTCTTC.

The rearrangement links TRBV30 to TRBJ2-7; the D gene is possibly TRBD2 (6 bases). Germline V CDR1 and CDR2: GTSNPN, SVGIG (reference sequence). Deletions cut 1 base from V and 3 bases from J, with 10 bases between. This CDR3 comprises 13 residues. The CDR3 bases are TGTGCCTGGAGTGGGGGGGAGCTCTACGAGCAGTACTTC. Its translation: CAWSGGELYEQYF.

In this sample, this clone turned up a few times. V is TRBV4-3 and J is TRBJ2-3, with TRBD2 identical over 7 bases. V was pared by 5 bases and J by 5 bases, with 13 bases of the junction left unmatched. The CDR3 covers 16 residues. CDR1 and CDR2 from the germline V gene are LGHNA and YSLEER. The chain's CDR3 is CASSDSRRTRKDTQYF. CDR3 in DNA: TGCGCCAGCAGCGACTCGCGGCGGACTAGAAAAGATACGCAGTATTTT.

The chain uses TRBV19 and TRBJ2-5; TRBD1 aligns across 7 bases. This CDR3 is 13 amino acids long. Germline CDR1 and CDR2: LNHDA and SQIVND (reference sequence). J lost 1 base, V lost 8 bases, and 4 bases had no gene match. This chain's CDR3 is CASSTGLQETQYF. In nucleotides, the CDR3 is TGTGCCAGTTCGACAGGGCTCCAAGAGACCCAGTACTTC.

This clone occurred a few times. CDR3 region: CASSLRPGGETEAFF. The CDR3 DNA sequence: TGTGCCAGCAGTTTACGGCCGGGGGGGGAAACTGAAGCTTTCTTT. The chain recombines TRBV27 with TRBJ1-1, with a tentative D call TRBD1 (5 bases). Trimming shortened V by 2 bases and J by 5 bases, and 15 bases separated the two germline ends. The CDR3 length is 15 residues. The germline V gene has CDR1 MNHEY and CDR2 SMNVEV (reference sequence).

The chain combines TRBV7-2 with TRBJ2-7; D may be TRBD2 (6 bases). CDR3 length: 15 amino acids. Looked up from germline, CDR1 is SGHTA and CDR2 is FQGNSA. V was shortened by 4 bases and J by 5 bases, with 18 bases between the two germline ends. The DNA for the CDR3 is TGTGCCAGCAGCTGGGGGGTAGCGCCGATTAACGAGCAGTACTTC. This gives the protein CASSWGVAPINEQYF.